This T cell receptor beta chain was captured in a study of shared clonotypes between healthy human individuals. Whole-study results and caveats: Generally, naive subsets came out with larger estimated richness than memory subsets. Generation probability values for non-shared clonotypes were lower than those for clonotypes shared by all four donors.

CD45RO negativity and positive selection for CCR7 defined naive CD8 cells, a population that excluded terminally differentiated effector memory CD45RA+ cells. Notes on this clone: Its cognate antigen is unknown.

This CDR3 spans 14 amino acids. V gave up 0 bases and J gave up 0 bases, with 6 bases separating them. Germline V CDR1 and CDR2: MNHEY, SVGAGI. In the sorted-subset replicate PCRs, 150 to 250 ng DNA, 25,000 to 35,000 T cell genomes, was used. The data were produced by immunoSEQ multiplex PCR, yet TCRdb's version contains in-frame clones alone and is incomplete. This sample carries around 610,000 clones, around 96% of them seen once, and the ten largest clones take about 0.11%. The sequenced sample consisted of naive CD8+ T cells sorted from blood. The TCR comes from a woman in her twenties or thirties in good health. The V gene is TRBV6-5, the J gene TRBJ2-7, with a possible D match to TRBD1 (6 bases). The CDR3 here is CASSYSDSSYEQYF. CDR3 nucleotide sequence: TGTGCCAGCAGTTACTCGGACAGCTCCTACGAGCAGTACTTC.